The 25 T cell receptor beta chains given below trace back to one sample, sequenced in a study of regulatory T cells in long-lasting Graves disease. TCR beta libraries were built with iRepertoire HTBI primers and Arm-PCR of CDR3 regions. MiXCR was run by TCRdb on the multiplex PCR reads, yielding one entry per CDR3 protein. The data hold approximately 230,000 distinct CDR3 sequences, with about 16% observed a single time. Time point indicated: newly diagnosed GD, antithyroid drugs for less than 3 months. Construction of the TCR library relied on RNA isolated from PBMCs. The material was peripheral blood mononuclear cells (PBMCs), obtained at new diagnosis, from a patient treated with antithyroid drugs. The receptors here all came from a female donor with Graves disease.

This chain uses TRBV12-3 or TRBV12-4 with TRBJ1-2; 7 positions match TRBD1. The CDR3 has 14 residues. The ends lost 7 bases at V and 4 bases at J; junction bases unmatched: 9. In DNA, the CDR3 is TGTGCCAGCACCCAGAGACAGGGTGGCTATGGCTACACCTTC. It codes for CASTQRQGGYGYTF.

This clonotype occurred many times. The gene calls are TRBV12-3 or TRBV12-4 and TRBJ2-5; 11 bases are a match to TRBD2. The ends lost 5 bases at V and 4 bases at J; junction bases unmatched: 24. This CDR3 has 21 residues. This CDR3 reads CASSPGTGSIVAGGPRETQYF. As DNA, the CDR3 is TGTGCCAGCAGTCCCGGGACAGGGAGTATAGTAGCGGGAGGGCCTCGAGAGACCCAGTACTTC.

This clonotype has at least ten counts. V is TRBV19 and J is TRBJ1-4, with D hard to call. Germline V gene sequence: CDR1 LNHDA, CDR2 SQIVND (reference sequence). The CDR3 has 13 residues. V lost 3 bases to trimming and J lost 7 bases, with 9 bases between them. The CDR3 region is CASSMFRGEKLFF. CDR3 bases: TGTGCCAGTAGTATGTTCCGGGGTGAAAAACTGTTTTTT.

This clonotype was recorded at least ten times. The genes are TRBV11-3 and TRBJ2-5; TRBD2 aligns across 11 bases. Germline assignment: CDR1 SGHNT and CDR2 YENEEA. V shed 5 bases, J shed 5 bases, and the junction held 1 base outside the gene matches. The CDR3 has 13 residues. In nucleotides, the CDR3 is TGTGCCAGCAGCCGGACTAGCGGGGAGACCCAGTACTTC. The encoded protein is CASSRTSGETQYF. The full variable domain, in which reference TRBV11-3 and TRBJ2-5 provide the parts outside the CDR3, is EAGVVQSPRYKIIEKKQPVAFWCNPISGHNTLYWYLQNLGQGPELLIRYENEEAVDDSQLPKDRFSAERLKGVDSTLKIQPAELGDSAVYLCASSRTSGETQYFGPGTRLLVL.

This clonotype has a count of ten or more. This chain joins TRBV10-3 and TRBJ2-1; maybe TRBD2 (5 bases). V was pared by 0 bases and J by 3 bases, with 12 bases between. Germline lookup yields CDR1 ENHRY and CDR2 SYGVKD. The CDR3 spans 16 residues. The chain's CDR3 is CAISESSGGGYNEQFF. The CDR3, as DNA: TGTGCCATCAGTGAGTCTTCTGGCGGAGGCTACAATGAGCAGTTCTTC.

The chain couples TRBV9 to TRBJ1-4; possible D gene TRBD1, 5 bases. The ends were cut back, 4 bases at V and 7 bases at J, with 17 bases in the middle. Looked up from germline, CDR1 is SGDLS and CDR2 is YYNGEE. The CDR3 contains 15 residues. CDR3 in amino acids: CASSKEGRQPEKLFF. The CDR3 DNA sequence: TGTGCCAGCAGCAAGGAGGGGAGGCAGCCTGAAAAACTGTTTTTT.

The sample holds many counts of this clonotype. The chain is built from TRBV18 and TRBJ2-3; the D gene is possibly TRBD1 (6 bases). The germline V and J ends were trimmed by 3 bases and 2 bases, with 15 bases remaining between them. The CDR3 is made up of 16 amino acids. Per germline, CDR1 KGHSH and CDR2 LQKENI. DNA of the CDR3: TGTGCCAGCTCACCGTCCTGGCAGGGGAACACAGATACGCAGTATTTT. This encodes CASSPSWQGNTDTQYF.

This clonotype has ten or more counts. This chain uses TRBV2 with TRBJ1-1, with D uncertain. V shed 3 bases and J shed 3 bases, with 5 bases lying between them. Germline V gene data show CDR1 as SNHLY and CDR2 as FYNNEI. This CDR3 region has 12 residues. Here the CDR3 DNA reads TGTGCCAGCAGTGAGATGGACACTGAAGCTTTCTTT. This gives the protein CASSEMDTEAFF.

This clonotype was found many times. The genes are TRBV6-1 and TRBJ1-3, with D maybe TRBD1 (6 bases). Germline values: CDR1 MNHNS, CDR2 SASEGT. CDR3 length equals 12 residues. With 6 bases removed from V and 4 bases from J, the gap between germline ends came to 7 bases. Here the CDR3 reads CASSDRGNTIYF. The DNA of the CDR3 is TGTGCCAGCAGCGACAGGGGAAACACCATATATTTT.

This clonotype was observed at least ten times. The chain has TRBV19 and TRBJ2-7, with D possibly TRBD2 on 6 matching bases. Germline CDR1 is LNHDA and CDR2 is SQIVND (reference sequence). Trimming left V 3 bases short and J 2 bases short, with 11 bases between. The CDR3 loop spans 14 amino acids. In DNA, the CDR3 is TGTGCCAGTAGTATTATAGCGGCCACCTACGAGCAGTACTTC. Translated: CASSIIAATYEQYF. The full variable domain, rest sourced from reference TRBV19 and TRBJ2-7, is DGGITQSPKYLFRKEGQNVTLSCEQNLNHDAMYWYRQDPGQGLRLIYYSQIVNDFQKGDIAEGYSVSREKKESFPLTVTSAQKNPTAFYLCASSIIAATYEQYFGPGTRLTVT.

A remark on this clonotype: A read error is possible here, since a much larger clone lies one base away. The rearrangement joins TRBV24-1 to TRBJ2-1, with D unresolved. The CDR3 is made up of 13 amino acids. Germline-derived CDR1 and CDR2 are KGHDR and SFDVKD. The CDR3: CATSDFPYSEQFF. The CDR3 DNA is TGTGCCACCAGTGATTTCCCGTACAGTGAGCAGTTCTTC.

This clonotype showed up many times. J is TRBJ1-3 and V is TRBV19; D is ambiguous. The CDR3 spans 11 residues. Trimming stripped 11 bases from V and 14 bases from J, with 19 bases between. The germline CDR1 and CDR2 sequences are LNHDA and SQIVND (reference sequence). CDR3: CAAFDLATLYF. The CDR3, as DNA: TGTGCCGCCTTCGACTTGGCGACATTATATTTT.

In this sample, this clonotype turned up many times. The chain uses TRBV27 and TRBJ1-1; 10 positions match TRBD1. The V segment lost 5 bases and the J segment 6 bases; nucleotides outside the gene matches: 9. The CDR3 sequence is 15 residues long. The V gene's germline CDR1 is MNHEY and CDR2 SMNVEV (reference sequence). The CDR3 nucleotides are TGTGCCAGCAGTGACCCGGGACAGGGGCTCGCTGAAGCTTTCTTT. Translated, it gives CASSDPGQGLAEAFF.

This clonotype occurred many times. This sequence joins TRBV4-2 and TRBJ2-3; weak D call: TRBD2 (6 bases). Germline loops: CDR1 LGHNA, CDR2 YNFKEQ. This CDR3 spans 14 amino acids. Trimming cost V 4 bases and J 5 bases, with 13 bases left between them. The CDR3 reads CASSPRRGKDTQYF. Written as DNA, the CDR3 is TGTGCCAGCAGCCCACGTCGCGGGAAAGATACGCAGTATTTT.

The sample holds many counts of this clonotype. This chain connects TRBV3-1 to TRBJ2-7, with 11 bases matching TRBD2. The CDR3 runs to 16 residues. The J segment lost 5 bases and the V segment lost 0 bases, leaving 6 bases of the junction unmatched. Germline lookup yields CDR1 LGHDT and CDR2 YNNKEL (reference sequence). CDR3 DNA: TGTGCCAGCAGCCAAGATCGGCTAGCGGGAGGAAACGAGCAGTACTTC. Protein product: CASSQDRLAGGNEQYF.

This clonotype has more than one count but fewer than ten. This chain uses TRBV7-3 with TRBJ2-3; no definite D call. CDR3 size: 15 residues. Trimming removed 2 bases from V and 1 base from J, with 10 bases in between. Germline CDR1 is SGHTA and CDR2 is FQGTGA. The CDR3 region is CASSLGRGGTDTQYF. CDR3 nucleotides: TGTGCCAGCAGCTTAGGACGTGGGGGCACAGATACGCAGTATTTT.

This clonotype was counted many times. The gene calls are TRBV20-1 and TRBJ2-1; maybe TRBD2 (6 bases). Germline V gene lookup returns CDR1 DFQATT and CDR2 SNEGSKA (reference sequence). The CDR3 has 16 amino acids. The V end was cut by 0 bases, the J end by 8 bases, with 20 bases between. The CDR3, as DNA: TGCAGTGCTAGAGATCGGGAGAGCGGGCGATTCTATGAGCAGTTCTTC. It codes for CSARDRESGRFYEQFF.

This clonotype showed up many times. CDR3 protein: CSVRQDPSTDTQYF. CDR3 bases: TGCAGCGTACGGCAGGATCCATCCACAGATACGCAGTATTTT. The chain recombines TRBV29-1 with TRBJ2-3; D gene uncertain. Germline CDR1 SQVTM, CDR2 ANQGSEA. The CDR3 is 14 amino acids. Trimming cost V 6 bases and J 2 bases, with 15 bases left between them.

This clonotype was detected ten times or more. CDR3: CAISENRGDTEAFF. The CDR3 coding sequence is TGTGCCATCAGTGAGAACAGGGGAGACACTGAAGCTTTCTTT. J is TRBJ1-1 and V is TRBV10-3; 7 bases are shared with TRBD1. Germline V gives CDR1 ENHRY, CDR2 SYGVKD. The CDR3 is 14 residues long. The ends lost 2 bases at V and 3 bases at J; junction bases unmatched: 3.

This clonotype was counted ten times or more. The V and J genes are TRBV20-1 and TRBJ2-4, with D perhaps being TRBD1 or TRBD2 (5 bases each). The germline V gene has CDR1 DFQATT and CDR2 SNEGSKA (reference sequence). The V and J ends lost 5 bases and 0 bases respectively, with 14 bases between them. The CDR3 contains 15 residues. CDR3 DNA: TGCAGTGCTTGGGACCCCTCCCGAGCCAAAAACATTCAGTACTTC. Protein product: CSAWDPSRAKNIQYF.

This clonotype was picked up many times. The chain combines TRBV27 with TRBJ2-5; TRBD1 is a possible D gene (6 bases). Germline CDR1 and CDR2: MNHEY and SMNVEV (reference sequence). V gave up 5 bases and J gave up 5 bases, with 18 bases separating them. The length of the CDR3 is 15 residues. The CDR3 DNA is TGTGCCAGCAGTCCCCGAAGGGCCCAGGGGGAGACCCAGTACTTC. Protein sequence: CASSPRRAQGETQYF.

This clonotype was recorded many times. The chain couples TRBV3-1 to TRBJ2-3, with D perhaps matching TRBD1 (6 bases). Trimming shortened V by 5 bases and J by 2 bases, and 20 bases separated the two germline ends. Looked up from germline, CDR1 is LGHDT and CDR2 is YNNKEL (reference sequence). The CDR3 sequence is 17 residues long. The CDR3 region is CASSAFRGEEVTDTQYF. CDR3 coding DNA: TGTGCCAGCAGCGCGTTCAGGGGCGAAGAGGTCACAGATACGCAGTATTTT.

The rearrangement links TRBV6-1 to TRBJ2-3, with 10 bases identical to TRBD2. Germline-derived CDR1 and CDR2 are MNHNS and SASEGT. With 0 bases clipped from V and 4 bases from J, the junction kept 1 base outside the gene matches. This CDR3 has 15 amino acids. The CDR3 protein is CASSEASGGPDTQYF. The CDR3 DNA is TGTGCCAGCAGTGAAGCTAGCGGGGGGCCAGATACGCAGTATTTT.

This clonotype was seen ten or more times. The chain couples TRBV20-1 to TRBJ2-1; 7 bases are a match to TRBD2. There are 15 residues in the CDR3. Looked up from germline, CDR1 is DFQATT and CDR2 is SNEGSKA (reference sequence). Trimming removed 6 bases from V and 0 bases from J; junction bases left unmatched: 8. For the CDR3, the DNA is TGCAGTGCGCCAGGACTAGTGGGCTCCTACAATGAGCAGTTCTTC. Its translation: CSAPGLVGSYNEQFF.

This clonotype was recorded at least ten times. This sequence joins TRBV29-1 and TRBJ2-4; D not resolved. This CDR3 is built from 13 residues. The germline CDR1 and CDR2 sequences are SQVTM and ANQGSEA. V lost 6 bases and J lost 0, with 9 bases in between. The CDR3 protein is CSVDLLAKNIQYF. For the CDR3, the DNA is TGCAGCGTCGACTTGTTAGCCAAAAACATTCAGTACTTC.